This passage covers 29 T cell receptor beta chains from one sample sequenced in a study of blood T cell repertoires in COVID-19. Assay: immunoSEQ multiplex PCR; the TCRdb copy retains only in-frame clones and omits some. The sample lists some 210,000 clones; roughly 86% were seen once. Sequencing input: peripheral blood. Receptor source: a middle-aged woman with acute or convalescent COVID-19.

The rearrangement uses TRBV2 and TRBJ1-2, with TRBD1 identical over 11 bases. Germline-derived CDR1 and CDR2 are SNHLY and FYNNEI. The trim removed 6 bases at V and 2 bases at J, leaving 2 bases unmatched. The CDR3 is made up of 14 amino acids. The DNA for the CDR3 is TGTGCCAGCAGCTGGACAGGGGGCAACTATGGCTACACCTTC. Its protein product is CASSWTGGNYGYTF.

V gene TRBV12-5 combines with J gene TRBJ2-1; 7 bases are a match to TRBD1. The CDR3 spans 14 residues. The V gene end was trimmed by 9 bases and the J gene end by 0 bases; junction bases not matched to a gene: 5. Germline V gene sequence: CDR1 LGHNT, CDR2 FRNRAP. CDR3 DNA sequence: TGTGCTAGCCTGACAGGGAGCTCCTACAATGAGCAGTTCTTC. Translating gives CASLTGSSYNEQFF.

This chain uses TRBV4-3 with TRBJ2-7; perhaps TRBD1 as D (6 bases). The CDR3 is 15 amino acids. V lost 0 bases and J lost 3, with 12 bases in between. CDR1 and CDR2 from the germline V gene are LGHNA and YSLEER. The CDR3 DNA follows: TGCGCCAGCAGCCAAGAAGGGAGCAGGGGCTACGAGCAGTACTTC. Translated: CASSQEGSRGYEQYF.

This chain links TRBV29-1 with TRBJ2-4, with TRBD1 matching over 7 bases. The CDR3 length is 16 residues. Looked up from germline, CDR1 is SQVTM and CDR2 is ANQGSEA. V shed 7 bases, J shed 2 bases, and the junction held 14 bases outside the gene matches. The DNA of the CDR3 is TGCAGCGGACTACTACGGGACAGAATGTCCAAAAACATTCAGTACTTC. Its protein product is CSGLLRDRMSKNIQYF.

The CDR3 DNA reads TGTGCCATCAGTGACCTTAATTCACCCCTCCACTTT. Its protein product is CAISDLNSPLHF. The chain is built from TRBV10-3 and TRBJ1-6; D is unresolved. V was cut by 3 bases and J by 6 bases, with 3 bases left in between. Germline V gene sequence: CDR1 ENHRY, CDR2 SYGVKD. The CDR3 covers 12 residues.

The chain employs TRBV25-1 and TRBJ1-5; D is possibly TRBD1 (6 bases). The CDR3 spans 16 residues. Germline V gene data show CDR1 as MGHDK and CDR2 as SYGVNS. Trimming pared 9 bases from V and 4 bases from J, leaving 22 bases between. CDR3 DNA sequence: TGTGCCAGGAGCGGGGGGCAGTCGTTATGGAATCAGCCCCAGCATTTT. It yields the protein CARSGGQSLWNQPQHF.

This chain joins TRBV6-5 and TRBJ1-2; D uncertain. Germline CDR1 MNHEY, CDR2 SVGAGI. The CDR3 has 14 residues. The germline V and J ends were trimmed by 7 bases and 2 bases, with 14 bases remaining between them. The CDR3 nucleotides are TGTGCCAGCACCAATACATCCCCAAACTATGGCTACACCTTC. It codes for CASTNTSPNYGYTF.

This clone was found a few times. This chain joins TRBV18 and TRBJ1-3; the D is unclear. The germline V gene has CDR1 KGHSH and CDR2 LQKENI. The V end was cut by 3 bases, the J end by 0 bases, with 9 bases between. The CDR3 loop spans 15 amino acids. The DNA of the CDR3 is TGTGCCAGCTCACCTCGGTTCCTCTCTGGAAACACCATATATTTT. Amino acids: CASSPRFLSGNTIYF. The variable domain in full, completed from reference TRBV18 and TRBJ1-3, reads NAGVMQNPRHLVRRRGQEARLRCSPMKGHSHVYWYRQLPEEGLKFMVYLQKENIIDESGMPKERFSAEFPKEGPSILRIQQVVRGDSAAYFCASSPRFLSGNTIYFGEGSWLTVV.

The chain is built from TRBV6-4 and TRBJ2-3; D remains unclear. The CDR3 is 16 residues long. Germline-derived CDR1 and CDR2 are MRHNA and SNTAGT. Trimming cost V 3 bases and J 0 bases, with 13 bases left between them. For the CDR3, the DNA is TGTGCCAGCAGTGAGCAACAGATATCTAGCACAGATACGCAGTATTTT. Amino acid sequence: CASSEQQISSTDTQYF.

The table lists this clone with a few counts. J is TRBJ1-1 and V is TRBV12-3 or TRBV12-4; D gene uncertain. This CDR3 contains 12 residues. V gave up 3 bases and J gave up 1 base, with 3 bases separating them. The CDR3 loop reads CASSFGNTEAFF. CDR3 in DNA: TGTGCCAGCAGTTTCGGGAACACTGAAGCTTTCTTT.

The chain is built from TRBV28 and TRBJ2-1; 8 bases align to TRBD2. The germline V gene encodes CDR1 MDHEN and CDR2 SYDVKM. V trimming: 6 bases; J trimming: 16 bases; junction bases outside the gene matches: 11. The CDR3 has 12 residues. The CDR3 sequence: CASSPRGTSNFF. In DNA, the CDR3 is TGTGCCAGCAGCCCCCGGGGGACTAGTAATTTCTTC.

The chain employs TRBV30 and TRBJ2-1; TRBD1 aligns across 9 bases. Losses at the gene ends were 4 bases for V and 2 bases for J; bases not matched to a gene: 3. This CDR3 has 14 amino acids. Germline V gives CDR1 GTSNPN, CDR2 SVGIG (reference sequence). CDR3 loop: CAWKRDRAYNEQFF. CDR3 coding DNA: TGTGCCTGGAAACGGGACAGGGCCTACAATGAGCAGTTCTTC. The full variable domain, in which reference TRBV30 and TRBJ2-1 provide the parts outside the CDR3, is SQTIHQWPATLVQPVGSPLSLECTVEGTSNPNLYWYRQAAGRGLQLLFYSVGIGQISSEVPQNLSASRPQDRQFILSSKKLLLSDSGFYLCAWKRDRAYNEQFFGPGTRLTVL.

The chain combines TRBV19 with TRBJ1-2; 10 nucleotides agree with TRBD1. This CDR3 spans 14 amino acids. Germline-derived CDR1 and CDR2 are LNHDA and SQIVND (reference sequence). The J segment lost 6 bases and the V segment lost 7 bases, leaving 8 bases of the junction unmatched. CDR3 amino acids: CASTPSGTGDGYTF. The CDR3 DNA reads TGTGCCAGTACCCCGTCCGGGACAGGGGATGGCTACACCTTC.

The rearrangement joins TRBV19 to TRBJ1-4; 8 bases fit TRBD1. The CDR3 covers 16 residues. The V segment lost 5 bases and the J segment 2 bases; nucleotides outside the gene matches: 7. Germline CDR1 LNHDA, CDR2 SQIVND (reference sequence). CDR3 region: CASSVTGEFTNEKLFF. For the CDR3, the DNA is TGTGCCAGTAGTGTGACAGGGGAGTTTACTAATGAAAAACTGTTTTTT.

The J gene is TRBJ1-2, the V gene TRBV5-1, with 10 bases aligning to TRBD1. V was clipped by 4 bases and J by 5 bases; unmatched bases: 8. The germline gives CDR1 SGHRS, CDR2 YFSETQ. There are 15 residues in the CDR3. The CDR3 sequence: CASSIGQGGKYGYTF. In nucleotides, the CDR3 is TGCGCCAGCAGCATTGGACAGGGGGGTAAGTATGGCTACACCTTC.

This chain links TRBV10-3 with TRBJ2-5, with D maybe TRBD1 (5 bases). The germline V and J ends were trimmed by 2 bases and 5 bases, with 12 bases remaining between them. This CDR3 has 14 residues. Per germline, CDR1 ENHRY and CDR2 SYGVKD. In DNA, the CDR3 is TGTGCCATCAGTGAGGCAGGGTCAAGGGAGACCCAGTACTTC. It codes for CAISEAGSRETQYF.

The gene calls are TRBV6-4 and TRBJ2-2, with no clear D. CDR1 and CDR2 (germline): MRHNA, SNTAGT. This CDR3 is 13 amino acids long. V was cut by 2 bases and J by 2 bases, with 3 bases left in between. This CDR3 reads CASSDPNTGELFF. Here the CDR3 DNA reads TGTGCCAGCAGTGACCCTAACACCGGGGAGCTGTTTTTT.

The CDR3: CASSLAQQETQYF. The DNA for the CDR3 is TGTGCCAGCAGTTTAGCTCAACAAGAGACCCAGTACTTC. The rearrangement links TRBV12-3 or TRBV12-4 to TRBJ2-5; D is uncertain. V lost 0 bases and J lost 2, with 4 bases in between. The CDR3 consists of 13 residues.

The gene calls are TRBV18 and TRBJ1-3; TRBD1 agrees at 10 bases. Unmatched junction bases numbered 9, after V lost 3 bases and J lost 1 base. This CDR3 is 18 amino acids long. Germline V CDR1 and CDR2: KGHSH, LQKENI. Here the CDR3 reads CASSPYTVDRGSGNTIYF. CDR3 DNA: TGTGCCAGCTCACCCTACACCGTGGACAGGGGGTCTGGAAACACCATATATTTT.

The chain has TRBV19 and TRBJ1-6, with 9 positions matching TRBD1. Unmatched junction bases numbered 5, after V lost 3 bases and J lost 11 bases. This CDR3 has 14 residues. Germline loops: CDR1 LNHDA, CDR2 SQIVND (reference sequence). CDR3: CASSIQTGGTPLHF. CDR3 sequence (DNA): TGTGCCAGTAGTATCCAGACAGGGGGTACACCCCTCCACTTT.

The V gene is TRBV5-1, the J gene TRBJ1-2, with 8 bases that match TRBD1. CDR1 and CDR2 from the germline V gene are SGHRS and YFSETQ. Trimming cost V 4 bases and J 8 bases; bases outside gene matches: 7. The CDR3 length is 13 residues. In DNA form, the CDR3 reads TGCGCCAGCAGCCGGGACAGGCCCTCCGGCTACACCTTC. It encodes CASSRDRPSGYTF. The variable domain in full, completed from reference TRBV5-1 and TRBJ1-2, reads KAGVTQTPRYLIKTRGQQVTLSCSPISGHRSVSWYQQTPGQGLQFLFEYFSETQRNKGNFPGRFSGRQFSNSRSEMNVSTLELGDSALYLCASSRDRPSGYTFGSGTRLTVV.

The chain uses TRBV6-2 or TRBV6-3 and TRBJ1-2; the match to TRBD1 covers 7 bases. This CDR3 has 14 amino acids. The ends lost 4 bases at V and 8 bases at J; junction bases unmatched: 10. Germline CDR1 and CDR2: MNHEY and SVGEGT. CDR3 DNA sequence: TGTGCCAGCAGTTCAAGACAGGGACTAGAGGGCTACACCTTC. Protein: CASSSRQGLEGYTF.

The chain joins TRBV4-3 to TRBJ2-1, with TRBD2 identical over 8 bases. There are 18 residues in the CDR3. V lost 0 bases, J lost 2 bases, and 9 bases stayed unmatched. Germline-derived CDR1 and CDR2 are LGHNA and YSLEER. Here the CDR3 reads CASSQEPSLAGAYNEQFF. In DNA form, the CDR3 reads TGCGCCAGCAGCCAAGAGCCCTCCCTAGCGGGCGCCTACAATGAGCAGTTCTTC.

This clone has a handful of counts. This chain connects TRBV7-9 to TRBJ2-7, with 9 bases aligning to TRBD2. The germline V gene has CDR1 SEHNR and CDR2 FQNEAQ (reference sequence). V was clipped by 7 bases and J by 5 bases; unmatched bases: 15. The CDR3 has 16 residues. CDR3: CASITVREAGGDEQYF. As DNA, the CDR3 is TGTGCCAGCATCACGGTTCGGGAGGCGGGAGGGGACGAGCAGTACTTC.

The genes are TRBV4-3 and TRBJ1-2; D not certain. The CDR3 runs 14 residues. Germline V gene lookup returns CDR1 LGHNA and CDR2 YSLEER. Trimming cost V 0 bases and J 9 bases, with 14 bases left between them. The CDR3 here is CASSQDLVRVSYTF. The CDR3 DNA follows: TGCGCCAGCAGCCAAGATCTAGTCCGAGTGAGCTACACCTTC.

As DNA, the CDR3 is TGTGCCTGGAGCCTTAGAGTAGGACAGGATAAAATCAATGAGCAGTTCTTC. Amino acid sequence: CAWSLRVGQDKINEQFF. The J gene is TRBJ2-1, the V gene TRBV30; TRBD1 agrees at 7 bases. V gave up 3 bases and J gave up 6 bases; unmatched junction bases: 17. From germline, CDR1 is GTSNPN and CDR2 SVGIG (reference sequence). The CDR3 runs 17 residues.

The chain recombines TRBV27 with TRBJ2-7; D unresolved. The V gene's germline CDR1 is MNHEY and CDR2 SMNVEV (reference sequence). The CDR3 has 15 residues. V dropped 5 bases and J dropped 0 bases, with 14 bases sitting between them. This CDR3 reads CASSPVLSYSYEQYF. CDR3 nucleotide sequence: TGTGCCAGCAGTCCGGTTCTAAGCTACTCCTACGAGCAGTACTTC.

V gene TRBV11-3 combines with J gene TRBJ2-1; D perhaps matches TRBD1 (6 bases). Germline-derived CDR1 and CDR2 are SGHNT and YENEEA. This CDR3 has 15 residues. The ends were cut back, 3 bases at V and 3 bases at J, with 12 bases in the middle. The CDR3 sequence: CASSLGATGYNEQFF. DNA for the CDR3: TGTGCCAGCAGCTTGGGGGCCACGGGCTACAATGAGCAGTTCTTC.

This chain connects TRBV4-1 to TRBJ2-1; TRBD2 matches 10 bases. The CDR3 contains 16 residues. The V gene's germline CDR1 is MGHRA and CDR2 YSYEKL. After removal of 0 bases from V and 4 bases from J, the junction contained 3 bases not matched to a gene. As DNA, the CDR3 is TGCGCCAGCAGCCAAGATACAGCGGGGGGGTACAATGAGCAGTTCTTC. Protein sequence: CASSQDTAGGYNEQFF.